These 17 T cell receptor beta chains were all obtained from the same sample, sequenced in a study of cytomegalovirus exposure and HLA in healthy donors. PCR was performed using 60 Vbeta and 13 Jbeta primers. Method: immunoSEQ multiplex PCR; TCRdb's copy keeps in-frame clones and lacks some. The table lists some 130,000 clones, approximately 70% of them singletons. Sequences were obtained from PBMCs. Receptor source: a human donor in good health.

V gene TRBV27 combines with J gene TRBJ1-3, with 7 bases matching TRBD1. Unmatched junction bases numbered 5, after V lost 6 bases and J lost 0 bases. The CDR3 is 15 amino acids. CDR1 and CDR2 (germline): MNHEY, SMNVEV (reference sequence). The DNA for the CDR3 is TGTGCCAGCAGAAAGGGACAGAACTCTGGAAACACCATATATTTT. It is translated as CASRKGQNSGNTIYF.

This sequence joins TRBV18 and TRBJ2-5; 8 bases line up with TRBD1. The closer fit of TRBJ2-7 to the DNA end suggests the J call may be wrong. The CDR3 contains 14 residues. Germline CDR1 and CDR2: KGHSH and LQKENI. CDR3 amino acids: CASSNSRGLYEQYF. DNA of the CDR3: TGTGCCAGCTCGAACAGCAGGGGGCTCTACGAGCAGTACTTC.

The chain carries TRBV6-1 and TRBJ2-6; tentatively, D is TRBD1 (6 bases). Germline CDR1 and CDR2: MNHNS and SASEGT. This CDR3 is 15 amino acids long. V gave up 3 bases and J gave up 1 base, with 7 bases separating them. CDR3 sequence: CASSEQGSGANVLTF. The DNA for the CDR3 is TGTGCCAGCAGTGAGCAGGGGTCTGGGGCCAACGTCCTGACTTTC.

The chain has TRBV5-4 and TRBJ2-1; TRBD1 is a possible D gene (5 bases). Trimming removed 0 bases at V and 9 bases at J, with 10 bases between. CDR1 is SGHNT, CDR2 YYREEE, per germline (reference sequence). CDR3 length: 13 residues. DNA for the CDR3: TGTGCCAGCAGCTTGGCCCCCAGGGTTGAGCAGTTCTTC. It yields the protein CASSLAPRVEQFF.

The V and J genes are TRBV27 and TRBJ2-5; possibly TRBD1 for D (6 bases). V was cut by 7 bases and J by 2 bases, with 11 bases left in between. This CDR3 is built from 13 residues. Germline CDR1 and CDR2: MNHEY and SMNVEV (reference sequence). The CDR3 DNA is TGTGCCAGCAACAGGGTGGGTCAAGAGACCCAGTACTTC. It codes for CASNRVGQETQYF.

V is TRBV5-1 and J is TRBJ1-4, with a possible D match to TRBD1 (6 bases). The CDR3 length is 12 residues. The V end was cut by 4 bases, the J end by 5 bases, with 6 bases between. Germline CDR1 SGHRS, CDR2 YFSETQ. The CDR3 here is CASSTGNEKLFF. The DNA for the CDR3 is TGCGCCAGCAGCACAGGGAATGAAAAACTGTTTTTT.

The chain has TRBV12-2 and TRBJ2-5; whether TRBD2, the table's D call, matches the DNA was not checked. TRBV12-2 is noted as a pseudogene. The CDR3 covers 18 residues. The chain's CDR3 is CASRLGTRTREYQETQYF. CDR3 coding DNA: TGTGCAAGTCGCTTAGGAACAAGGACGAGGGAGTACCAAGAGACCCAGTACTTC.

The genes are TRBV12-2 and TRBJ2-5; the table's D call, TRBD1, has no DNA check behind it. TRBV12-2 represents a pseudogene. The CDR3 is made up of 14 amino acids. The CDR3 loop reads CASRPTGTGETQYF. Written as DNA, the CDR3 is TGTGCAAGTCGCCCCACCGGGACAGGCGAGACCCAGTACTTC.

This chain links TRBV19 with TRBJ1-2; 7 bases agree with TRBD1. The CDR3 length is 11 residues. CDR1 LNHDA and CDR2 SQIVND come from the germline V gene (reference sequence). Here the CDR3 reads CAAGGNYGYTF. CDR3 in DNA: TGTGCAGCAGGGGGTAACTATGGCTACACCTTC.

The CDR3 protein is CASSLYSGNSYNEQFF. The CDR3 bases are TGTGCCAGCAGTTTATACAGTGGCAACTCCTACAATGAGCAGTTCTTC. This chain uses TRBV28 with TRBJ2-1; D unresolved. Looked up from germline, CDR1 is MDHEN and CDR2 is SYDVKM. Trimming cost V 1 base and J 0 bases, with 10 bases left between them. This CDR3 has 16 amino acids.

The chain employs TRBV5-1 and TRBJ1-1; D not certain. Germline CDR1 is SGHRS and CDR2 is YFSETQ. The CDR3 loop spans 15 amino acids. V was pared by 0 bases and J by 0 bases, with 9 bases between. The CDR3 is CASSLDSPVNTEAFF. The DNA of the CDR3 is TGCGCCAGCAGCTTGGATTCCCCCGTGAACACTGAAGCTTTCTTT.

The genes are TRBV28 and TRBJ1-1; D might be TRBD1 (5 bases). This CDR3 region has 13 residues. Germline-derived CDR1 and CDR2 are MDHEN and SYDVKM. Trimming took off 7 bases at V and 2 bases at J, with 11 bases between the two ends. The CDR3 is CASIRQYNTEAFF. CDR3 DNA sequence: TGTGCCAGCATCCGACAGTACAACACTGAAGCTTTCTTT.

The chain carries TRBV2 and TRBJ2-5, with TRBD2 matching over 11 bases. V lost 6 bases, J lost 4 bases, and 10 bases stayed unmatched. Germline V CDR1 and CDR2: SNHLY, FYNNEI. The CDR3 runs to 16 residues. The CDR3 DNA follows: TGTGCCAGCAGATTAACGGGACTAGCGGAAACAGAGACCCAGTACTTC. Encoded protein: CASRLTGLAETETQYF. The full variable domain, with the rest looked up from reference TRBV2 and TRBJ2-5, is EPEVTQTPSHQVTQMGQEVILRCVPISNHLYFYWYRQILGQKVEFLVSFYNNEISEKSEIFDDQFSVERPDGSNFTLKIRSTKLEDSAMYFCASRLTGLAETETQYFGPGTRLLVL.

In its sample, this clone was seen once. The gene calls are TRBV9 and TRBJ2-2, with 13 bases aligning to TRBD2. Germline CDR1 is SGDLS and CDR2 is YYNGEE. This CDR3 has 17 amino acids. V trimming: 4 bases; J trimming: 6 bases; junction bases outside the gene matches: 9. CDR3 residues: CASSPSLGLAGPGELFF. The CDR3 DNA follows: TGTGCCAGCAGCCCTTCTTTGGGACTAGCGGGACCCGGGGAGCTGTTTTTT.

V and J are TRBV18 and TRBJ1-1; no firm D call. In germline, CDR1 is KGHSH, CDR2 LQKENI. The germline V and J ends were trimmed by 5 bases and 2 bases, with 15 bases remaining between them. This CDR3 comprises 15 residues. The CDR3 reads CASSKTTELNTEAFF. CDR3 bases: TGTGCCAGCTCAAAAACAACAGAGCTAAACACTGAAGCTTTCTTT.

The rearrangement uses TRBV28 and TRBJ2-5; 8 positions match TRBD1. The CDR3 length is 14 residues. Germline lookup yields CDR1 MDHEN and CDR2 SYDVKM. V shed 3 bases, J shed 6 bases, and the junction held 6 bases outside the gene matches. CDR3 nucleotides: TGTGCCAGCAGTTTTCACCAGGGGGCGAAGACCCAGTACTTC. It codes for CASSFHQGAKTQYF.

The chain carries TRBV5-1 and TRBJ2-5; TRBD1 agrees at 7 bases. The CDR3 is 14 residues long. Losses at the gene ends were 4 bases for V and 5 bases for J; bases not matched to a gene: 8. Germline V gives CDR1 SGHRS, CDR2 YFSETQ. In DNA, the CDR3 is TGCGCCAGCAGCCTTACAGGGGACGGGGAGACCCAGTACTTC. Amino acid sequence: CASSLTGDGETQYF.